This entry lists 29 T cell receptor beta chains sequenced from one sample in a study of T cell repertoires in cytomegalovirus infection. Using its own MiXCR run on the reads, TCRdb lists one record per CDR3 protein. Among around 450,000 distinct CDR3 sequences listed, about a third were seen once. The material sequenced was PBMCs. These receptors were obtained from a human donor in good health (CMV status not recorded). Some clones in this sample may be carry-over from other donors' samples.

The chain recombines TRBV2 with TRBJ2-3; no clear D. V shed 4 bases and J shed 6 bases, with 11 bases lying between them. The germline V gene has CDR1 SNHLY and CDR2 FYNNEI. There are 13 residues in the CDR3. In DNA, the CDR3 is TGTGCCAGCAGTGTTCTCAGGTCCGATACGCAGTATTTT. Its translation: CASSVLRSDTQYF.

This clonotype was counted between two and nine times. The chain joins TRBV5-1 to TRBJ1-1; D uncertain. The CDR3 is 14 amino acids. Germline CDR1 is SGHRS and CDR2 is YFSETQ. Between the trimmed V and J ends, which lost 1 base and 0 bases, there was a span of 7 bases. The DNA of the CDR3 is TGCGCCAGCAGCTTGCGCAGTCTGAACACTGAAGCTTTCTTT. It encodes CASSLRSLNTEAFF.

Ten or more counts support this clonotype. The rearrangement links TRBV19 to TRBJ1-1; no clear D. The CDR3 spans 16 residues. Per germline, CDR1 LNHDA and CDR2 SQIVND (reference sequence). V lost 7 bases, J lost 0 bases, and 18 bases lay in between. CDR3 DNA: TGTGCCAGTAAGAATGGTCGGGAACACATGAACACTGAAGCTTTCTTT. Its translation is CASKNGREHMNTEAFF.

This clonotype was picked up a small number of times. The rearrangement joins TRBV20-1 to TRBJ2-3; TRBD2 matches 7 bases. The V gene end was trimmed by 4 bases and the J gene end by 1 base; junction bases not matched to a gene: 8. This CDR3 is built from 15 residues. CDR1 and CDR2 (germline): DFQATT, SNEGSKA (reference sequence). DNA of the CDR3: TGCAGTGCTACCCGACTGAGCGGGGGCACAGATACGCAGTATTTT. It specifies CSATRLSGGTDTQYF.

This chain links TRBV11-2 with TRBJ1-1; possible D gene TRBD1, 5 bases. Germline-derived CDR1 and CDR2 are SGHAT and FQNNGV. With 8 bases removed from V and 4 bases from J, the gap between germline ends came to 26 bases. The CDR3 spans 17 residues. CDR3 residues: CASRLRQTLGVGTEAFF. DNA of the CDR3: TGTGCCAGCCGCCTGAGACAGACTCTGGGCGTGGGCACTGAAGCTTTCTTT. The full variable domain, its missing parts supplied by reference TRBV11-2 and TRBJ1-1, is EAGVAQSPRYKIIEKRQSVAFWCNPISGHATLYWYQQILGQGPKLLIQFQNNGVVDDSQLPKDRFSAERLKGVDSTLKIQPAKLEDSAVYLCASRLRQTLGVGTEAFFGQGTRLTVV.

This clonotype was picked up a small number of times. The chain links TRBV14 to TRBJ2-5; no clear D gene. Germline V lookup: CDR1 SGHDN, CDR2 FVKESK. CDR3 length equals 14 residues. Trimming pared 2 bases from V and 5 bases from J, leaving 12 bases between. The CDR3 bases are TGTGCCAGCAGCCAACATTCCCCGTGGGAGACCCAGTACTTC. It yields the protein CASSQHSPWETQYF. The whole variable domain, filled in from reference TRBV14 and TRBJ2-5, reads EAGVTQFPSHSVIEKGQTVTLRCDPISGHDNLYWYRRVMGKEIKFLLHFVKESKQDESGMPNNRFLAERTGGTYSTLKVQPAELEDSGVYFCASSQHSPWETQYFGPGTRLLVL.

V usage is TRBV30 and J usage is TRBJ1-3, with TRBD1 identical over 7 bases. The CDR3 has 15 residues. With 1 base clipped from V and 4 bases from J, the junction kept 7 bases outside the gene matches. Germline V CDR1 and CDR2: GTSNPN, SVGIG (reference sequence). CDR3 nucleotides: TGTGCCTGGAGTGCGAGGGGGCGTATCGGAAACACCATATATTTT. It encodes CAWSARGRIGNTIYF.

In its sample, this clonotype was seen a few times. The chain has TRBV6-5 and TRBJ1-2; a possible D gene is TRBD1 (6 bases). The CDR3 is made up of 14 amino acids. V was clipped by 2 bases and J by 13 bases, with 20 bases between them. Germline V CDR1 and CDR2: MNHEY, SVGAGI. The CDR3 coding sequence is TGTGCCAGCAGTTACCGGGACACGGAAAGAGGGCTCACCTTC. Its translation is CASSYRDTERGLTF.

This clonotype came up many times. The chain couples TRBV7-8 to TRBJ2-2; maybe TRBD2 (6 bases). The ends were cut back, 3 bases at V and 5 bases at J, with 19 bases in the middle. CDR1 and CDR2 (germline): SGHVS, FQNEAQ. The CDR3 has 17 amino acids. The DNA of the CDR3 is TGTGCCAGCAGCTTCCGGGTTTGGCGGGGTTTGACCGGGGAGCTGTTTTTT. Translating it yields CASSFRVWRGLTGELFF.

This clonotype showed up just a few times. This sequence joins TRBV5-5 and TRBJ1-2; D remains ambiguous. The CDR3 consists of 15 residues. Between the trimmed V and J ends, which lost 4 bases and 2 bases, there was a span of 15 bases. The germline CDR1 and CDR2 sequences are SGHKS and YYEKEE (reference sequence). This CDR3 reads CASSLDGRTNYGYTF. The DNA for the CDR3 is TGTGCCAGCAGCCTGGATGGCCGAACAAACTATGGCTACACCTTC. Full variable domain (remainder filled in from reference TRBV5-5 and TRBJ1-2): DAGVTQSPTHLIKTRGQQVTLRCSPISGHKSVSWYQQVLGQGPQFIFQYYEKEERGRGNFPDRFSARQFPNYSSELNVNALLLGDSALYLCASSLDGRTNYGYTFGSGTRLTVV.

The chain uses TRBV20-1 and TRBJ2-7; no reliable D call. CDR1 is DFQATT and CDR2 is SNEGSKA in the germline V gene (reference sequence). The V and J ends lost 5 bases and 1 base respectively, with 15 bases between them. The CDR3 totals 14 residues. The CDR3 here is CSALGGLGSYEQYF. Written as DNA, the CDR3 is TGCAGTGCTTTGGGTGGGCTAGGTTCCTACGAGCAGTACTTC.

The V and J genes are TRBV19 and TRBJ2-3, with TRBD1 matching 7 bases. Trimming cost V 6 bases and J 0 bases; bases outside gene matches: 9. Germline V gene lookup returns CDR1 LNHDA and CDR2 SQIVND (reference sequence). There are 16 residues in the CDR3. CDR3 region: CASRDSGTASTDTQYF. CDR3 nucleotide sequence: TGTGCCAGTAGGGACTCCGGGACAGCAAGCACAGATACGCAGTATTTT.

The chain combines TRBV12-3 or TRBV12-4 with TRBJ2-3, with 7 bases identical to TRBD1. The CDR3 loop spans 14 amino acids. V trimming: 10 bases; J trimming: 1 base; junction bases outside the gene matches: 8. DNA for the CDR3: TGTGCCAACAGGCGTACAGGGGGCACAGATACGCAGTATTTT. Amino acids: CANRRTGGTDTQYF.

The chain combines TRBV7-9 with TRBJ1-1; 8 positions match TRBD1. After removal of 7 bases from V and 4 bases from J, the junction contained 11 bases not matched to a gene. CDR3 length: 15 residues. Germline CDR1 reads SEHNR; CDR2 reads FQNEAQ (reference sequence). The CDR3 coding sequence is TGTGCCAGCATTCTAGGACAGGGTTTATTCACTGAAGCTTTCTTT. It is translated as CASILGQGLFTEAFF.

This clonotype has just a few counts. CDR3: CASSYSSRGGSGNTIYF. The CDR3 nucleotides read TGTGCCAGCAGTTACTCTTCTCGGGGAGGCTCTGGAAACACCATATATTTT. The rearrangement links TRBV6-6 to TRBJ1-3; D is unclear. Between the trimmed V and J ends, which lost 0 bases and 0 bases, there was a span of 12 bases. This CDR3 contains 17 residues. Germline-derived CDR1 and CDR2 are MNHNY and SVGAGI (reference sequence).

Details on this clonotype: This could be a read error, since a much larger clone is one nucleotide away. The V call is TRBV7-2, the J call TRBJ1-4; 11 bases align to TRBD1. This CDR3 is 16 amino acids long. Germline V gene data show CDR1 as SGHTA and CDR2 as FQGNSA. The CDR3 here is CAGSPGQGAEWEKLFF. In DNA form, the CDR3 reads TGTGCCGGCAGCCCAGGACAGGGGGCGGAGTGGGAAAAACTGTTTTTT.

This clonotype turned up a few times. The V and J genes are TRBV2 and TRBJ2-1; no clear D. Germline CDR1 SNHLY, CDR2 FYNNEI. V dropped 3 bases and J dropped 4 bases, with 10 bases sitting between them. The CDR3 contains 14 residues. The CDR3 sequence: CASSDELRYNEQFF. CDR3 in DNA: TGTGCCAGCAGTGACGAACTGAGGTACAATGAGCAGTTCTTC. Based on the CDR3 plus reference TRBV2 and TRBJ2-1, the full variable domain is EPEVTQTPSHQVTQMGQEVILRCVPISNHLYFYWYRQILGQKVEFLVSFYNNEISEKSEIFDDQFSVERPDGSNFTLKIRSTKLEDSAMYFCASSDELRYNEQFFGPGTRLTVL.

This clonotype was seen more than once but under ten times. The chain employs TRBV5-6 and TRBJ1-4; no reliable D call. The V gene's germline CDR1 is SGHDT and CDR2 YYEEEE. V was trimmed by 3 bases and J by 6 bases, leaving 18 bases between them. The CDR3 extends over 16 amino acids. The chain's CDR3 is CASSSDRQRSYEKLFF. Here the CDR3 DNA reads TGTGCCAGCAGCTCGGACCGGCAGAGAAGTTATGAAAAACTGTTTTTT.

The chain combines TRBV7-2 with TRBJ2-4, with D possibly TRBD1 on 5 matching bases. The CDR3 has 14 amino acids. V shed 5 bases and J shed 8 bases, with 16 bases lying between them. The germline gives CDR1 SGHTA, CDR2 FQGNSA. The CDR3 region is CASSPGQGEDIQYF. The CDR3 DNA follows: TGTGCCAGCAGCCCCGGTCAGGGTGAGGACATTCAGTACTTC.

This clonotype was observed a handful of times. The chain links TRBV5-6 to TRBJ2-1; 10 positions agree with TRBD2. J lost 6 bases, V lost 6 bases, and 3 bases had no gene match. CDR3 length: 13 residues. The germline gives CDR1 SGHDT, CDR2 YYEEEE. DNA for the CDR3: TGTGCCAGCAATCTAGCGGGGGTCAATGAGCAGTTCTTC. Protein product: CASNLAGVNEQFF. The variable domain in full, completed from reference TRBV5-6 and TRBJ2-1, reads DAGVTQSPTHLIKTRGQQVTLRCSPKSGHDTVSWYQQALGQGPQFIFQYYEEEERQRGNFPDRFSGHQFPNYSSELNVNALLLGDSALYLCASNLAGVNEQFFGPGTRLTVL.

This clonotype was seen a few times. CDR3 DNA sequence: TGCGCCAGCAGCCAAGAGAGGGACCTGAACGAAAAACTGTTTTTT. Translating it yields CASSQERDLNEKLFF. The rearrangement uses TRBV4-3 and TRBJ1-4, with a possible D match to TRBD1 (5 bases). Per germline, CDR1 LGHNA and CDR2 YSLEER. V was pared by 0 bases and J by 8 bases, with 13 bases between. This CDR3 has 15 amino acids.

The V call is TRBV25-1, the J call TRBJ2-1; TRBD2 agrees at 9 bases. CDR1 and CDR2 (germline): MGHDK, SYGVNS. The CDR3 runs to 15 residues. Unmatched junction bases numbered 12, after V lost 7 bases and J lost 8 bases. The CDR3 here is CASKEAGTSRDEQFF. The DNA for the CDR3 is TGTGCCAGCAAGGAGGCCGGGACTAGCAGGGATGAGCAGTTCTTC.

The rearrangement uses TRBV28 and TRBJ2-7, with unresolved D. CDR1 and CDR2 from the germline V gene are MDHEN and SYDVKM. Trimming took 5 bases from V and 5 from J, leaving 16 bases between them. The CDR3 is 14 amino acids. The CDR3 reads CASSNILTDHEQYF. The CDR3 bases are TGTGCCAGCAGTAACATTCTTACAGACCACGAGCAGTACTTC.

This clonotype was observed a few times. The chain employs TRBV6-2 or TRBV6-3 and TRBJ2-3; D not certain. Germline V gene sequence: CDR1 MNHEY, CDR2 SVGEGT. Trimming took off 2 bases at V and 2 bases at J, with 8 bases between the two ends. CDR3 size: 14 residues. CDR3: CASSYPGFTDTQYF. CDR3 in DNA: TGTGCCAGCAGTTACCCCGGGTTCACAGATACGCAGTATTTT.

With regard to this clonotype: No conserved phenylalanine or tryptophan is present at the end of the CDR3, so a read error is the likely explanation. This chain links TRBV20-1 with TRBJ1-2; the D gene is possibly TRBD1 (5 bases). V dropped 1 base and J dropped 8 bases, with 20 bases sitting between them. This CDR3 comprises 15 residues. Germline-derived CDR1 and CDR2 are DFQATT and SNEGSKA (reference sequence). DNA of the CDR3: TGCAGTGCTAGAGGGGGCACTAGCATTGGGGAAGGCTACACCCTC. This codes for CSARGGTSIGEGYTL.

V and J are TRBV11-2 and TRBJ2-1; 9 bases line up with TRBD2. CDR1 and CDR2 (germline): SGHAT, FQNNGV. CDR3 length equals 15 residues. The V segment lost 5 bases and the J segment 7 bases; nucleotides outside the gene matches: 9. The CDR3 loop reads CASSPRAGGSNEQFF. For the CDR3, the DNA is TGTGCCAGCAGCCCCCGAGCGGGGGGTTCTAATGAGCAGTTCTTC.

The chain employs TRBV9 and TRBJ2-7; 8 positions agree with TRBD1. V shed 1 base and J 5 bases; nucleotides not matched to a gene: 2. From germline, CDR1 is SGDLS and CDR2 YYNGEE. This CDR3 is built from 13 residues. The chain's CDR3 is CASSVTGGDEQYF. The CDR3 nucleotides read TGTGCCAGCAGCGTAACAGGGGGAGACGAGCAGTACTTC.

This sequence joins TRBV7-3 and TRBJ2-1, with 7 bases aligning to TRBD1. The ends lost 5 bases at V and 6 bases at J; junction bases unmatched: 10. Per the germline V gene, CDR1 is SGHTA and CDR2 is FQGTGA. This CDR3 contains 15 residues. The CDR3 DNA reads TGTGCCAGCAGCGCGTCGGGACAGCACACCAATGAGCAGTTCTTC. It translates to CASSASGQHTNEQFF.

The genes are TRBV18 and TRBJ1-1, with D tentatively TRBD1 (5 bases). This CDR3 has 15 amino acids. Trimming removed 3 bases from V and 5 bases from J, with 16 bases in between. Germline V CDR1 and CDR2: KGHSH, LQKENI. The CDR3 protein is CASSPTQGSGTEAFF. The CDR3 DNA follows: TGTGCCAGCTCACCTACGCAGGGCAGTGGGACTGAAGCTTTCTTT.